The 31 T cell receptor beta chains below were found in one sample sequenced in a study of Graves' ophthalmopathy and Graves' hyperthyroidism. From RNA, the CDR3 regions of TCR beta chains were amplified and sequenced. First-round RT-PCR employed HTBI primers, with a second-round multiplex PCR after it. One entry per CDR3 protein, called by TCRdb with MiXCR from the multiplex PCR reads. The sample holds about 400,000 distinct CDR3 sequences, less than 20% seen once. The sequenced sample consisted of peripheral blood. The source is a woman aged 18-29 years with stable Graves' hyperthyroidism.

In this sample, this clonotype turned up many times. For the CDR3, the DNA is TGTGCCAGCAGAATTGGGCTAAATGAAAAACTGTTTTTT. Protein product: CASRIGLNEKLFF. The genes are TRBV6-1 and TRBJ1-4; D call uncertain. Trimming stripped 6 bases from V and 5 bases from J, with 10 bases between. There are 13 residues in the CDR3. Germline values: CDR1 MNHNS, CDR2 SASEGT.

V is TRBV2 and J is TRBJ2-7; D is unresolved. CDR1 is SNHLY, CDR2 FYNNEI, per germline. Trimming cost V 7 bases and J 2 bases, with 9 bases left between them. The CDR3 is 12 amino acids. This CDR3 reads CASTGATYEQYF. Written as DNA, the CDR3 is TGTGCCAGCACGGGCGCCACCTACGAGCAGTACTTC.

Ten or more counts support this clonotype. The genes are TRBV29-1 and TRBJ1-5; weak D call: TRBD1 (6 bases). The CDR3 contains 13 residues. Deletions cut 8 bases from V and 7 bases from J, with 18 bases between. Germline V gene sequence: CDR1 SQVTM, CDR2 ANQGSEA. CDR3 nucleotide sequence: TGCAGCATACTACAGGGCGTAGGGCAGCCCCAGCATTTT. It translates to CSILQGVGQPQHF.

This clonotype was observed at least ten times. The rearrangement links TRBV13 to TRBJ1-3; D gene ambiguous. V was trimmed by 5 bases and J by 0 bases, leaving 8 bases between them. This CDR3 spans 14 amino acids. Germline V lookup: CDR1 PRHDT, CDR2 FYEKMQ (reference sequence). CDR3 loop: CASSHKSSGNTIYF. The CDR3 nucleotides read TGTGCCAGCAGCCACAAGAGCTCTGGAAACACCATATATTTT.

Points on this clonotype: A much bigger clone sits one base away, suggesting this may be a read error. The gene calls are TRBV6-5 and TRBJ1-2; D ambiguous. The CDR3 totals 12 residues. CDR1 and CDR2 (germline): MNHEY, SVGAGI. The CDR3 DNA reads TGTTCCAGCATTACTGTCCCGTATGGCTACACCTTC. Amino acid sequence: CSSITVPYGYTF.

The V gene is TRBV12-3 or TRBV12-4, the J gene TRBJ1-2; weak D call: TRBD1 (6 bases). Trimming shortened V by 2 bases and J by 7 bases, and 14 bases separated the two germline ends. This CDR3 contains 14 residues. The CDR3 region is CASSLRSGAVGYTF. Written as DNA, the CDR3 is TGTGCCAGCAGTTTACGGTCAGGGGCGGTTGGCTACACCTTC.

This clonotype was found many times. The V gene is TRBV20-1, the J gene TRBJ1-2; D gene uncertain. This CDR3 comprises 12 residues. With 1 base removed from V and 8 bases from J, the gap between germline ends came to 11 bases. Germline values: CDR1 DFQATT, CDR2 SNEGSKA (reference sequence). CDR3 nucleotide sequence: TGCAGTGCTAGAGGCAGGAGAAGAGGCTACACCTTC. As protein: CSARGRRRGYTF.

This clonotype was detected many times. V usage is TRBV7-2 and J usage is TRBJ2-7; D gene uncertain. Germline values: CDR1 SGHTA, CDR2 FQGNSA. Deletions cut 5 bases from V and 2 bases from J, with 13 bases between. There are 14 residues in the CDR3. The CDR3 reads CASSLGSGPYEQYF. Written as DNA, the CDR3 is TGTGCCAGCAGCCTGGGTTCAGGCCCCTACGAGCAGTACTTC.

This clonotype turned up a few times. V usage is TRBV6-5 and J usage is TRBJ2-5; 11 bases are a match to TRBD2. The CDR3 is 17 amino acids. J was trimmed by 5 bases and V by 2 bases; bases with no gene match: 10. Germline V gene data show CDR1 as MNHEY and CDR2 as SVGAGI. CDR3 loop: CASSYPTGSGGGETQYF. CDR3 DNA: TGTGCCAGCAGTTACCCCACCGGTAGCGGGGGGGGTGAGACCCAGTACTTC.

This clonotype came up many times. The rearrangement links TRBV12-3 or TRBV12-4 to TRBJ2-7; 7 bases match TRBD1. This CDR3 spans 13 amino acids. V trimming: 6 bases; J trimming: 5 bases; junction bases outside the gene matches: 7. The CDR3 bases are TGTGCCAGCAGCGACAGGGCGGTCCACGAGCAGTACTTC. It is translated as CASSDRAVHEQYF.

There are many counts of this clonotype. The chain joins TRBV6-1 to TRBJ1-1; perhaps TRBD1 as D (6 bases). CDR1 and CDR2 (germline): MNHNS, SASEGT. CDR3 length: 14 amino acids. Trimming took 7 bases from V and 8 from J, leaving 20 bases between them. In DNA form, the CDR3 reads TGTGCCAGCACTCGCAGGGGAAGTTTCATAGAAGCTTTCTTT. It encodes CASTRRGSFIEAFF.

This clonotype was recorded at least ten times. The chain combines TRBV10-3 with TRBJ1-1, with TRBD1 as a possible D gene (5 bases). The CDR3 consists of 13 residues. With 9 bases removed from V and 11 bases from J, the gap between germline ends came to 22 bases. Looked up from germline, CDR1 is ENHRY and CDR2 is SYGVKD. CDR3 nucleotide sequence: TGTGCCATTACTACATCCGAAAGGGGTATGGCTTTCTTT. Amino acid sequence: CAITTSERGMAFF.

This clonotype was counted ten times or more. The chain carries TRBV18 and TRBJ1-1; 7 bases agree with TRBD1. The CDR3 is made up of 14 amino acids. V lost 8 bases to trimming and J lost 0 bases; unmatched junction nucleotides: 6. Germline CDR1 reads KGHSH; CDR2 reads LQKENI. In DNA form, the CDR3 reads TGTGCCAGCAGCCCGGGACAGCTGAACACTGAAGCTTTCTTT. Its translation is CASSPGQLNTEAFF.

The table lists this clonotype with a count of one. This chain links TRBV3-1 with TRBJ1-1; a weak D match, TRBD1 (6 bases). Germline values: CDR1 LGHDT, CDR2 YNNKEL (reference sequence). The CDR3 loop spans 14 amino acids. V was trimmed by 8 bases and J by 0 bases, leaving 13 bases between them. CDR3 region: CASSRGSMNTEAFF. In DNA, the CDR3 is TGTGCCAGCTCCAGGGGTTCGATGAACACTGAAGCTTTCTTT.

This clonotype occurred many times. J is TRBJ2-3 and V is TRBV15; D might be TRBD2 (6 bases). CDR1 is LNHNV and CDR2 is YYDKDF in the germline V gene (reference sequence). The V and J ends lost 2 bases and 0 bases respectively, with 12 bases between them. This CDR3 region has 16 residues. CDR3 bases: TGTGCCACCAGCAGACTTAGGGGACTGAGCACAGATACGCAGTATTTT. Translated: CATSRLRGLSTDTQYF.

This clonotype was seen at least ten times. The chain has TRBV5-1 and TRBJ2-5; 10 nucleotides match TRBD2. The CDR3 runs to 14 residues. CDR1 is SGHRS and CDR2 is YFSETQ in the germline V gene. V shed 5 bases, J shed 5 bases, and the junction held 6 bases outside the gene matches. CDR3 coding DNA: TGCGCCAGCAGACCTAGCGGGGGAGTCGAGACCCAGTACTTC. It specifies CASRPSGGVETQYF.

V is TRBV7-2 and J is TRBJ2-7, with 7 positions matching TRBD2. V dropped 0 bases and J dropped 1; count of bases not matched to a gene: 3. The CDR3 contains 15 residues. Germline lookup yields CDR1 SGHTA and CDR2 FQGNSA. As DNA, the CDR3 is TGTGCCAGCAGCTTAGCCAGCGGGGAATCCTACGAGCAGTACTTC. It translates to CASSLASGESYEQYF.

A single count supports this clonotype. The chain is built from TRBV6-2 or TRBV6-3 and TRBJ2-7; D remains unclear. V was shortened by 5 bases and J by 2 bases, with 7 bases between the two germline ends. Germline V gene data show CDR1 as MNHEY and CDR2 as SVGEGT. The CDR3 runs 12 residues. In nucleotides, the CDR3 is TGTGCCAGCAGTCTGCAAGCCTACGAGCAGTACGTC. Translating gives CASSLQAYEQYV.

This clonotype was recorded at least ten times. The J gene is TRBJ1-2, the V gene TRBV12-3 or TRBV12-4; D is unresolved. Trimming left V 3 bases short and J 3 bases short, with 8 bases between. The CDR3 sequence is 13 residues long. The CDR3 bases are TGTGCCAGCAGTTTCGGGTCTTACTATGGCTACACCTTC. It codes for CASSFGSYYGYTF.

In this sample, this clonotype turned up many times. The V and J genes are TRBV12-3 or TRBV12-4 and TRBJ2-7; D is uncertain. This CDR3 spans 13 amino acids. V was shortened by 2 bases and J by 3 bases, with 8 bases between the two germline ends. The CDR3 DNA reads TGTGCCAGCAGTTTAACGCTTAACTACGAGCAGTACTTC. It translates to CASSLTLNYEQYF.

This clonotype was observed many times. The chain has TRBV12-3 or TRBV12-4 and TRBJ1-5, with D hard to call. This CDR3 is built from 13 residues. V lost 5 bases, J lost 6 bases, and 11 bases lay in between. The CDR3 sequence: CASSPLYTQPQHF. CDR3 nucleotide sequence: TGTGCCAGCAGTCCCCTTTACACTCAGCCCCAGCATTTT.

The chain carries TRBV6-4 and TRBJ1-1; tentative D call: TRBD1 (5 bases). Trimming removed 0 bases from V and 4 bases from J, with 18 bases in between. The CDR3 is made up of 17 amino acids. Germline V gene sequence: CDR1 MRHNA, CDR2 SNTAGT. The CDR3 DNA follows: TGTGCCAGCAGTGACTCGATACAGGTCCGGGTTGGCACTGAAGCTTTCTTT. Translated: CASSDSIQVRVGTEAFF.

This clonotype was seen repeatedly, ten times or more. V and J are TRBV7-2 and TRBJ1-2, with a weak D call TRBD1 (6 bases). Germline-derived CDR1 and CDR2 are SGHTA and FQGNSA. V shed 5 bases and J shed 6 bases, with 19 bases lying between them. This CDR3 has 15 residues. The CDR3 is CASSGRTDALHGYTF. Here the CDR3 DNA reads TGTGCCAGCAGCGGGCGGACAGATGCACTCCATGGCTACACCTTC.

This clonotype appeared many times. The chain links TRBV7-9 to TRBJ1-1; the D is unclear. Germline loops: CDR1 SEHNR, CDR2 FQNEAQ (reference sequence). The ends were cut back, 1 base at V and 1 base at J, with 16 bases in the middle. The CDR3 runs to 17 residues. In DNA form, the CDR3 reads TGTGCCAGCAGCTTAGAAATCACGGGGTTATGGAACACTGAAGCTTTCTTT. This translates into CASSLEITGLWNTEAFF.

This chain links TRBV12-3 or TRBV12-4 with TRBJ1-2; the match to TRBD1 covers 10 bases. The CDR3 has 15 residues. V gave up 4 bases and J gave up 6 bases; unmatched junction bases: 8. The CDR3 DNA follows: TGTGCCAGCAGTTCCGGGACAGGGGAGGTGAATGGCTACACCTTC. Translated: CASSSGTGEVNGYTF.

This clonotype was detected ten times or more. The V and J genes are TRBV6-1 and TRBJ1-1; a weak D match, TRBD1 (5 bases). The CDR3 covers 14 residues. Germline lookup yields CDR1 MNHNS and CDR2 SASEGT. Trimming removed 4 bases at V and 4 bases at J, with 13 bases between. CDR3: CASSGEGRGTEAFF. CDR3 sequence (DNA): TGTGCCAGCAGTGGGGAGGGGAGAGGCACTGAAGCTTTCTTT.

The CDR3, as DNA: TGCAGCGTTGAAGACGGTAGGGGGGGGAGCACTGAAGCTTTCTTT. Protein: CSVEDGRGGSTEAFF. The gene calls are TRBV29-1 and TRBJ1-1, with a possible D match to TRBD1 (6 bases). The CDR3 is 15 residues long. Germline lookup yields CDR1 SQVTM and CDR2 ANQGSEA. V gave up 0 bases and J gave up 4 bases, with 15 bases separating them.

This clonotype was seen at least ten times. This chain uses TRBV24-1 with TRBJ2-5; 10 bases are a match to TRBD2. The V gene end was trimmed by 4 bases and the J gene end by 5 bases; junction bases not matched to a gene: 6. This CDR3 is built from 15 residues. Germline V CDR1 and CDR2: KGHDR, SFDVKD. The CDR3 nucleotides are TGTGCCACCAGTGAAGCGCTAGCGGGGGAGGAGACCCAGTACTTC. Protein: CATSEALAGEETQYF.

This clonotype occurred a few times. The chain is built from TRBV4-2 and TRBJ2-2, with TRBD2 matching 9 bases. The CDR3 contains 20 residues. V trimming: 4 bases; J trimming: 5 bases; junction bases outside the gene matches: 20. The germline V gene encodes CDR1 LGHNA and CDR2 YNFKEQ. The DNA of the CDR3 is TGTGCCAGCAGCCCGACCTCCCGGGCGGGAGGGCCCGAGTATACCGGGGAGCTGTTTTTT. It is translated as CASSPTSRAGGPEYTGELFF.

This clonotype was seen repeatedly, ten times or more. V is TRBV29-1 and J is TRBJ2-5, with a weak D call TRBD2 (6 bases). The CDR3 is made up of 11 amino acids. V was trimmed by 8 bases and J by 5 bases, leaving 12 bases between them. From germline, CDR1 is SQVTM and CDR2 ANQGSEA. CDR3 loop: CSLMEGETQYF. Written as DNA, the CDR3 is TGCAGCCTAATGGAGGGGGAGACCCAGTACTTC.

This clonotype was recorded many times. Its ends do not fully match the called genes, so a read error is possible. V and J are TRBV5-5 and TRBJ1-1; D gene ambiguous. Germline V gives CDR1 SGHKS, CDR2 YYEKEE (reference sequence). This CDR3 spans 15 amino acids. This CDR3 reads CASGLGLRGYTEAFF. The CDR3 DNA reads TGTGCCAGCGGCTTGGGTTTGCGGGGATACACTGAAGCTTTCTTT.